This T cell receptor (beta chain) appears in the sequencing data of a study of brain T cells in children with intractable seizures. The study, taken as a whole, reports: Patients' HCMV serostatus was unknown; virus specificity rests on CDR3 similarity alone. Pre- and post-surgery blood differed in depth, so pre-surgery absences may be undersampling.

Profiled with immunoSEQ multiplex PCR; TCRdb holds only in-frame clones, not every one. The profile covers about 64,000 clones, with roughly 95% appearing a single time and approximately 0.37% taken by the ten largest. The sequenced cases were selected for having the highest brain T cell transcript signatures. Pre-surgery treatment included at least one anti-epileptic drug. Germline V CDR1 and CDR2: LNHDA, SQIVND (reference sequence). The CDR3 is 15 amino acids. V was cut by 3 bases and J by 2 bases, with 13 bases left in between. As for this clone: Its antigen is as yet unknown.

Sequenced here: peripheral blood, sampled at surgery. The V and J genes are TRBV19 and TRBJ2-5; D remains unclear. The sequence was obtained from a boy in the first two years of life with focal cortical dysplasia and intractable seizures. The CDR3 loop is CASSISWYTQETQYF. The CDR3 DNA reads TGTGCCAGTAGTATCTCCTGGTATACGCAAGAGACCCAGTACTTC.